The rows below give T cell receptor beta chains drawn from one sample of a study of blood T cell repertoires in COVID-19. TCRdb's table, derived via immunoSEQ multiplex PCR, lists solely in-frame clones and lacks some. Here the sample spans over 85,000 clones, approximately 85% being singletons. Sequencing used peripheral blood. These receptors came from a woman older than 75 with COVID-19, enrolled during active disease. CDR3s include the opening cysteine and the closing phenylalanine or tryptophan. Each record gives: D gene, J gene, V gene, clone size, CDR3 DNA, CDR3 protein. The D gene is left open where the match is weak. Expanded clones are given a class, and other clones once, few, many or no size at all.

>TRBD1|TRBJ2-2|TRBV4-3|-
TGCGCCAGCAGCCAAGAGCCCGACAGGGTCGGCACCGGGGAGCTGTTTTTT
CASSQEPDRVGTGELFF
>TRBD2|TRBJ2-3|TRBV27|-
TGTGCCAGCAGTCCACTAGCGGGGGGGCCGACAGATACGCAGTATTTT
CASSPLAGGPTDTQYF
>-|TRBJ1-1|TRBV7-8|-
TGTGCCAGCAGCTTATTTCCAGGTGACACTGAAGCTTTCTTT
CASSLFPGDTEAFF
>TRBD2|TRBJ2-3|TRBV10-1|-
TGCGCCAGCAGTGAGTCCGAAAGCGGGGGGGACACAGATACGCAGTATTTT
CASSESESGGDTDTQYF
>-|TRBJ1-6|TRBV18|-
TGTGCCAGCTCCCCAAGGACAGTGCCCTTCCCCCTCCACTTT
CASSPRTVPFPLHF
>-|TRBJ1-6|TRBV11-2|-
TGTGCCAGCAGCTTCACACTTGAAGGTCCAGGCTCCTATAATTCACCCCTCCACTTT
CASSFTLEGPGSYNSPLHF
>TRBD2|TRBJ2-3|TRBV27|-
TGTGCCAGCAGTCCCGAACTAGCGGAGCCCGCAGATACGCAGTATTTT
CASSPELAEPADTQYF
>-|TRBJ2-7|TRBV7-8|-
TGTGCCAGCAGCGCTACAGGGACCGGGGACGAGCAGTACTTC
CASSATGTGDEQYF
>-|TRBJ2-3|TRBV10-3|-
TGTGCCATCAGTGAGTCGATAGCTAGCGCCACAGATACGCAGTATTTT
CAISESIASATDTQYF
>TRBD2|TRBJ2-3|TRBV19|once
TGTGCCAGTAGTATAGATAGACGGACTAGCGGTTACACAGATACGCAGTATTTT
CASSIDRRTSGYTDTQYF
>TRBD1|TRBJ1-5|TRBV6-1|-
TGTGCCAGCAGTGAATCGGCAGGGGGGTATCAGCCCCAGCATTTT
CASSESAGGYQPQHF
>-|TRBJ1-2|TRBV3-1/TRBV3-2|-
TGTGCCAGCAGCCAAGTGCCCGGGGGCTACACCTTC
CASSQVPGGYTF
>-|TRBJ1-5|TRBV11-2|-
TGTGCCAGCAGCTTAGATTTCACATACAATCAGCCCCAGCATTTT
CASSLDFTYNQPQHF
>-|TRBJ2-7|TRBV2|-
TGTGCCAGCAGGGGGTTGGGGCGCGACGAGCAGTACTTC
CASRGLGRDEQYF
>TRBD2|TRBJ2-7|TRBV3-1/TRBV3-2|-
TGTGCCAGCAGCCAACCCCGACTAGGACTAGCGGGAGGGCCGGACGAGCAGTACTTC
CASSQPRLGLAGGPDEQYF
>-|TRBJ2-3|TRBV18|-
TGTGCCAGCTCACCACCGGGGGCGGTAGATACGCAGTATTTT
CASSPPGAVDTQYF
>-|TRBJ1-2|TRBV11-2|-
TGTGCCAGCAGCTTAGCAGCCTCCCAGCGGCTCTATGGCTACACCTTC
CASSLAASQRLYGYTF
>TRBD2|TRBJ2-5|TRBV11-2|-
TGTGCCAGCAGCTTACGGACTAGCGGGGGGGTCCTAGAGACCCAGTACTTC
CASSLRTSGGVLETQYF
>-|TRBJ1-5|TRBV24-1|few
TGTGCCACCAGTGATTTTTCGGGCAATCAGCCCCAGCATTTT
CATSDFSGNQPQHF
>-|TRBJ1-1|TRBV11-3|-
TGTGCCAGCAGCTATACAGGGACGTACACTGAAGCTTTCTTT
CASSYTGTYTEAFF
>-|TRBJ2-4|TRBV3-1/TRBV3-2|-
TGTGCCAGCAGCCAAGACGGAGGGAAGGTCAAAAACATTCAGTACTTC
CASSQDGGKVKNIQYF
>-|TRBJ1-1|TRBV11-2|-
TGTGCCAGCAGCCGAACTGCCGGTGCTGAAGCTTTCTTT
CASSRTAGAEAFF
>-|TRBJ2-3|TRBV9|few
TGTGCCAGCAGCGTACTGGGCCCGCCGGATACGCAGTATTTT
CASSVLGPPDTQYF
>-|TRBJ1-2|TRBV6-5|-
TGTGCCAGCAGTTCCCCGGGACTCCGACCCTATGGCTACACCTTC
CASSSPGLRPYGYTF
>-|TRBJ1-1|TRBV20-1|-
TGCAGTGCACCGGAGGGCAGTGAAGCTTTCTTT
CSAPEGSEAFF
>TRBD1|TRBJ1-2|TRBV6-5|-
TGTGCCAGCACCCCCACAGGGGAAGCTAACTATGGCTACACCTTC
CASTPTGEANYGYTF
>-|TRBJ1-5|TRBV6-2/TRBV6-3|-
TGTGCCAGCAGTCTATTTCAGCGGTCTGATCAGCCCCAGCATTTT
CASSLFQRSDQPQHF
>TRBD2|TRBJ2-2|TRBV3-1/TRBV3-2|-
TGTGCCAGCAGCCAAGCCGGGGGGAGGGTCGGGGAGCTGTTTTTT
CASSQAGGRVGELFF
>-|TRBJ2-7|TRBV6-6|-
TGTGCCAGCAGTCGATCTTTCGGCTACGAGCAGTACTTC
CASSRSFGYEQYF
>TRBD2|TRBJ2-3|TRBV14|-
TGTGCCAGCAGCCAAGGAGGACTAGGCACAAATACGCAGTATTTT
CASSQGGLGTNTQYF
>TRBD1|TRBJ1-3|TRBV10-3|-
TGTGCCATCAGTGAGTCAAGGGGACAGGGCTCTGGAAACACCATATATTTT
CAISESRGQGSGNTIYF
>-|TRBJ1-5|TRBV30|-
TGTGCCTGGAGTGTTCCCGGGAACAATCAGCCCCAGCATTTT
CAWSVPGNNQPQHF
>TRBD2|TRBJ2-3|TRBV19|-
TGTGCCAGTAGTATAGGGCTAGCGGGCGGCACAGATACGCAGTATTTT
CASSIGLAGGTDTQYF
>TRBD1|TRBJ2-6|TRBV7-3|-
TGTGCCAGCAGCTTAGTGGGACAGGGGCCATCTAGCTCTGGGGCCAACGTCCTGACTTTC
CASSLVGQGPSSSGANVLTF
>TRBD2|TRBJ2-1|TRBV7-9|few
TGTGCCAGAACTAGCGGGCCTAACAATGAGCAGTTCTTC
CARTSGPNNEQFF
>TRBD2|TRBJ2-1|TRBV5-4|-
TGTGCCAGCAGCTTGGATCGGGAGGGGACCAACTACAATGAGCAGTTCTTC
CASSLDREGTNYNEQFF
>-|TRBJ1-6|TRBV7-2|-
TGTGCCAGCAGCTTTTTCGGGATTTCACCCCTCCACTTT
CASSFFGISPLHF
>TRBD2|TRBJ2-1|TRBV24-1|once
TGTGCCACCAGTGATTTGCGGACTAGCGGGGGCTACAATGAGCAGTTCTTC
CATSDLRTSGGYNEQFF
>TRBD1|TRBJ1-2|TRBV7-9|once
TGTGCCAGCAGCCGGGGACAGACGGATGGCTACACCTTC
CASSRGQTDGYTF
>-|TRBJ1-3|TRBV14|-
TGTGCCAGCAGTCAGCAGGGACTAGGAAACACCATATATTTT
CASSQQGLGNTIYF
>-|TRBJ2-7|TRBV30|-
TGTGCCTGGAGCGAACTTTCCTACGAGCAGTACTTC
CAWSELSYEQYF
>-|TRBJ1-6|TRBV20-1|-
TGCAGTGCTAGTTTAAGGGAGAATTCACCCCTCCACTTT
CSASLRENSPLHF
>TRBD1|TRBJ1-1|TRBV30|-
TGTGCCTGGAGTGTACTATACAGGGGCGAAGCTTTCTTT
CAWSVLYRGEAFF
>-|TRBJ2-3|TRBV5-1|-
TGCGCCAGCAGCTTGGGAGCAGATACGCAGTATTTT
CASSLGADTQYF
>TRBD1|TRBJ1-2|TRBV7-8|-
TGTGCCAGCAGCTTCAGGGGGTTGGCGAGCCTCCCCGGCTACACCTTC
CASSFRGLASLPGYTF
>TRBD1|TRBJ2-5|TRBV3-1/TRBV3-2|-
TGTGCCAGCAGCCCGACAGGGGGAGAGACCCAGTACTTC
CASSPTGGETQYF
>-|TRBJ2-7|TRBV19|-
TGTGCCAGTAGTATTGGCAGGACCTACGAGCAGTACTTC
CASSIGRTYEQYF
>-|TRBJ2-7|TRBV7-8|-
TGTGCCAGCAGCTCCATAGGCAGGTCCTACGAGCAGTACTTC
CASSSIGRSYEQYF
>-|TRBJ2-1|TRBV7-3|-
TGTGCCAGCAGCCGAGGGGGCTCCTACAATGAGCAGTTCTTC
CASSRGGSYNEQFF
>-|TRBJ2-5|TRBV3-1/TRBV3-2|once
TGTGCCAGCAGGAGGGGGGAGGGCCAGTACTTC
CASRRGEGQYF
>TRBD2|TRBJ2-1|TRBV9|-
TGTGCCAGCAGCGTAGCGGCGGGAGGGCCCTACAATGAGCAGTTCTTC
CASSVAAGGPYNEQFF
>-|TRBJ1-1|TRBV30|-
TGTGCCTGGAGTGTACGGCGGGGTGGGACCTGGGGAACTGAAGCTTTCTTT
CAWSVRRGGTWGTEAFF
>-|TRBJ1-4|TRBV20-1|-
TGCAGTGCTAGTCAAGGGGTTGGCGAAAAACTGTTTTTT
CSASQGVGEKLFF
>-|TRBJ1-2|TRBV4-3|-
TGCGCCAGCAGCCAAGACGGGATAAGTAGGAATGGCTACACCTTC
CASSQDGISRNGYTF
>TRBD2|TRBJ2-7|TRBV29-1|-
TGCAGCGTTGAAGTTCCAGCGGGACGCCACGAGCAGTACTTC
CSVEVPAGRHEQYF